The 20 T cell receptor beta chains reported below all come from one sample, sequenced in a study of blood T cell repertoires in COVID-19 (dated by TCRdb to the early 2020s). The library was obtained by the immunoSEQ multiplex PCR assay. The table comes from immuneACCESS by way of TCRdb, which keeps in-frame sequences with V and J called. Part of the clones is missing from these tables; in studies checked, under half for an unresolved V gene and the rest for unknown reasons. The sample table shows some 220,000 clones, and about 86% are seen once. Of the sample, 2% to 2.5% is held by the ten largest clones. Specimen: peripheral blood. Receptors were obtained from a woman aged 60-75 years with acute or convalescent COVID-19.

The CDR3 loop is CASSPGSVAFF. The DNA of the CDR3 is TGTGCCAGCAGCCCCGGGAGCGTAGCTTTCTTT. The chain recombines TRBV11-2 with TRBJ1-1; D unclear. Per the germline V gene, CDR1 is SGHAT and CDR2 is FQNNGV. The CDR3 runs to 11 residues. With 5 bases removed from V and 10 bases from J, the gap between germline ends came to 11 bases.

CDR3 sequence (DNA): TGTGCCTGGAGGAAACGACAGGGTAGTACGGCTGAAGCTTTCTTT. Its protein is CAWRKRQGSTAEAFF. This sequence joins TRBV30 and TRBJ1-1; TRBD1 matches 7 bases. This CDR3 has 15 residues. Germline values: CDR1 GTSNPN, CDR2 SVGIG (reference sequence). V lost 3 bases to trimming and J lost 6 bases; unmatched junction nucleotides: 13. The complete variable domain, with remaining parts taken from reference TRBV30 and TRBJ1-1, reads SQTIHQWPATLVQPVGSPLSLECTVEGTSNPNLYWYRQAAGRGLQLLFYSVGIGQISSEVPQNLSASRPQDRQFILSSKKLLLSDSGFYLCAWRKRQGSTAEAFFGQGTRLTVV.

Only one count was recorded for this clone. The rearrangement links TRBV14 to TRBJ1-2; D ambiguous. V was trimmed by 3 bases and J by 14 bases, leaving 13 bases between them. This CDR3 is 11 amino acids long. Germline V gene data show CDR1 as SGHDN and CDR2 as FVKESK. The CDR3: CASSQGFIITF. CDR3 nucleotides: TGTGCCAGCAGCCAGGGCTTTATAATAACCTTC.

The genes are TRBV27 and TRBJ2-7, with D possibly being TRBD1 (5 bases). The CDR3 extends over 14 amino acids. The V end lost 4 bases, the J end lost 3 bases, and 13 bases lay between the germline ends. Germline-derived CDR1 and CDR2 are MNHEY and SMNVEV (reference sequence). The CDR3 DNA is TGTGCCAGCAGTTCCCCCCAACAGGTCTACGAGCAGTACTTC. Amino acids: CASSSPQQVYEQYF.

The CDR3 DNA reads as TGTGCCAGCAGTGAATACGGACAGGCATTTCGGGAAAAACTGTTTTTT. Residues: CASSEYGQAFREKLFF. The chain employs TRBV6-1 and TRBJ1-4, with TRBD1 matching 7 bases. Germline assignment: CDR1 MNHNS and CDR2 SASEGT. The CDR3 spans 16 residues. The V and J ends lost 2 bases and 8 bases, in that order; junction bases with no gene match: 11.

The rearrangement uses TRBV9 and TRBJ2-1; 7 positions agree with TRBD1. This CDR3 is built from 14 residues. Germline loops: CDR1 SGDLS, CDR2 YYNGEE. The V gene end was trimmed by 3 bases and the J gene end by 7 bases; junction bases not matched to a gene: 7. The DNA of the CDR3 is TGTGCCAGCAGCGAGTGGGGACAGTCAAATGAGCAGTTCTTC. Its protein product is CASSEWGQSNEQFF.

CDR3 coding DNA: TGTGCCAGCAGCCCCGCCGGGGGAACCGGGGAGCTGTTTTTT. Protein: CASSPAGGTGELFF. J is TRBJ2-2 and V is TRBV7-2; weak D call: TRBD2 (6 bases). CDR3 length: 14 amino acids. Germline V lookup: CDR1 SGHTA, CDR2 FQGNSA. V gave up 5 bases and J gave up 5 bases, with 12 bases separating them.

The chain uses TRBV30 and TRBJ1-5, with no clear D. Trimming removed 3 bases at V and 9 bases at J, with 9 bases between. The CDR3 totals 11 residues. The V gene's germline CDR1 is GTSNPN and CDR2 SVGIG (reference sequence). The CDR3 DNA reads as TGTGCCTGGAGCCACGAGGGGCCCCAGCATTTT. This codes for CAWSHEGPQHF.

The CDR3 sequence: CASSIRGGALSGANVLTF. CDR3 nucleotides: TGTGCCAGTAGTATCCGAGGAGGGGCTCTCTCTGGGGCCAACGTCCTGACTTTC. This chain joins TRBV19 and TRBJ2-6; the D gene is possibly TRBD2 (6 bases). This CDR3 spans 18 amino acids. Trimming removed 3 bases from V and 0 bases from J, with 15 bases in between. CDR1 is LNHDA, CDR2 SQIVND, per germline (reference sequence).

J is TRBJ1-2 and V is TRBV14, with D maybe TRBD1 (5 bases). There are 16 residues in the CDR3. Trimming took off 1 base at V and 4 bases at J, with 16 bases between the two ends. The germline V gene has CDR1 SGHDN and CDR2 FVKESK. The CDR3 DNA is TGTGCCAGCAGCCAAGGTGGCAGGGCTTATGGCTATGGCTACACCTTC. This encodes CASSQGGRAYGYGYTF.

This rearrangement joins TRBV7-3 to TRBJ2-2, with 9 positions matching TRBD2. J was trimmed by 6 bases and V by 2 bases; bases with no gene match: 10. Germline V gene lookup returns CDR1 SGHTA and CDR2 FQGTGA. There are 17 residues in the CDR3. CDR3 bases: TGTGCCAGCAGCTTAGGCGGGCATAGCGGGAGTCCCGGGGAGCTGTTTTTT. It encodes CASSLGGHSGSPGELFF. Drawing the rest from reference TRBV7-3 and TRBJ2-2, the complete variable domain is GAGVSQTPSNKVTEKGKYVELRCDPISGHTALYWYRQSLGQGPEFLIYFQGTGAADDSGLPNDRFFAVRPEGSVSTLKIQRTERGDSAVYLCASSLGGHSGSPGELFFGEGSRLTVL.

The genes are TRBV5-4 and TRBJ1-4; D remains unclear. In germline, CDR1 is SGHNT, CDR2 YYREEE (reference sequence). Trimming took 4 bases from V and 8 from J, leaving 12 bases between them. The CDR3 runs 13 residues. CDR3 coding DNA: TGTGCCAGCAGCGCCCCGGGGAGGGAAAAACTGTTTTTT. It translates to CASSAPGREKLFF. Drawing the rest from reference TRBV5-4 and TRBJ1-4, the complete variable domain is ETGVTQSPTHLIKTRGQQVTLRCSSQSGHNTVSWYQQALGQGPQFIFQYYREEENGRGNFPPRFSGLQFPNYSSELNVNALELDDSALYLCASSAPGREKLFFGSGTQLSVL.

DNA of the CDR3: TGCAGCGTTGATCGGGACAGGGATACAGATACGCAGTATTTT. This gives the protein CSVDRDRDTDTQYF. The V gene is TRBV29-1, the J gene TRBJ2-3; 9 bases map to TRBD1. The CDR3 sequence is 14 residues long. After removal of 3 bases from V and 3 bases from J, the junction contained 4 bases not matched to a gene. Germline CDR1 is SQVTM and CDR2 is ANQGSEA.

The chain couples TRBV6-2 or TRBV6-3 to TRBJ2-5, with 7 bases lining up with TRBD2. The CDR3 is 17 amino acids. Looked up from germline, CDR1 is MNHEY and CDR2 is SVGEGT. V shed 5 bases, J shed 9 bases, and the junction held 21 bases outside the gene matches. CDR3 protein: CASSTLQSSGPQEAQYF. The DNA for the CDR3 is TGTGCCAGCAGTACCCTCCAGAGTAGCGGGCCACAGGAGGCCCAGTACTTC.

The CDR3 protein is CASSLGGGGFEQYF. The CDR3, as DNA: TGTGCCAGCAGCCTCGGAGGTGGGGGGTTCGAGCAGTACTTC. This chain uses TRBV6-2 or TRBV6-3 with TRBJ2-7; possible D gene TRBD2, 6 bases. The CDR3 length is 14 residues. V lost 6 bases and J 6 bases, leaving 18 bases between the germline ends. Germline CDR1 MNHEY, CDR2 SVGEGT.

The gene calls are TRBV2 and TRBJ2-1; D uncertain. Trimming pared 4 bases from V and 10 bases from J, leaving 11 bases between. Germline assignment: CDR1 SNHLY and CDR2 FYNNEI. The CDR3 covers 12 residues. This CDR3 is CASSVTAWEQFF. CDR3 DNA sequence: TGTGCCAGCAGTGTAACCGCGTGGGAGCAGTTCTTC.

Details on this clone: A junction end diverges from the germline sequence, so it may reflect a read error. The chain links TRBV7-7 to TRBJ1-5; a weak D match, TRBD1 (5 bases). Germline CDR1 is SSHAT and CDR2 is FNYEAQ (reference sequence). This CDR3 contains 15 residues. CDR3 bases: TGTGCTAGCAGCTTAGAACAGGCACCTAATCAGCCCCAGCATTTT. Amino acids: CASSLEQAPNQPQHF.

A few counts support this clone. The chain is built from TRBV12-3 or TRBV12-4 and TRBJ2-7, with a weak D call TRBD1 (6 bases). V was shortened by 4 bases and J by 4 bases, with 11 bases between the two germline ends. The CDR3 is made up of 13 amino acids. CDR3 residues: CASSSSDRYEQYF. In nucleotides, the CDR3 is TGTGCCAGCAGTTCTTCAGACAGGTACGAGCAGTACTTC.

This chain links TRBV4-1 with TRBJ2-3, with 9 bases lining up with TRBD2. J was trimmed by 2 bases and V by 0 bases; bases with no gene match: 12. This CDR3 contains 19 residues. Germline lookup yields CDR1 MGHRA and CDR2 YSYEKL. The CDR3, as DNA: TGCGCCAGCAGCCAAGATGGGGCCCCTAGCGGGGACGCCACAGATACGCAGTATTTT. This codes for CASSQDGAPSGDATDTQYF.

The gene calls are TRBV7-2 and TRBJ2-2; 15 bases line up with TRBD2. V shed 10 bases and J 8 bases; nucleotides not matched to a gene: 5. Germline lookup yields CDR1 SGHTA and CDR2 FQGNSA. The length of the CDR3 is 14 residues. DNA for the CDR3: TGTGCCATACGGACTAGCGGGGGGGCAGGGGAGCTGTTTTTT. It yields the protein CAIRTSGGAGELFF.